This T cell receptor beta chain was sequenced during a study of blood T cell repertoires in COVID-19. Looking at the study overall: The study drew acute and convalescent COVID-19 samples from the United States, Italy and Spain. T cells, B-cell-depleted T cells, or PBMCs supplied cDNA or gDNA.

Germline lookup yields CDR1 SGHAT and CDR2 FQNNGV. The CDR3 has 15 residues. V was trimmed by 5 bases and J by 8 bases, leaving 21 bases between them. Sequencing was performed with immunoSEQ multiplex PCR; in TCRdb, only in-frame clones are kept and a portion is missing. The sample lists more than 50,000 clones; over 75% were seen once. The chain combines TRBV11-2 with TRBJ1-2; tentatively, D is TRBD1 (6 bases). The sequence was obtained from a human donor in a cohort sampled during active COVID-19. The sequencing sample was made of peripheral blood. CDR3 DNA: TGTGCCAGCAGCGTGACCAGGGGAACCTTCGGAGGCTACACCTTC. Its protein is CASSVTRGTFGGYTF.